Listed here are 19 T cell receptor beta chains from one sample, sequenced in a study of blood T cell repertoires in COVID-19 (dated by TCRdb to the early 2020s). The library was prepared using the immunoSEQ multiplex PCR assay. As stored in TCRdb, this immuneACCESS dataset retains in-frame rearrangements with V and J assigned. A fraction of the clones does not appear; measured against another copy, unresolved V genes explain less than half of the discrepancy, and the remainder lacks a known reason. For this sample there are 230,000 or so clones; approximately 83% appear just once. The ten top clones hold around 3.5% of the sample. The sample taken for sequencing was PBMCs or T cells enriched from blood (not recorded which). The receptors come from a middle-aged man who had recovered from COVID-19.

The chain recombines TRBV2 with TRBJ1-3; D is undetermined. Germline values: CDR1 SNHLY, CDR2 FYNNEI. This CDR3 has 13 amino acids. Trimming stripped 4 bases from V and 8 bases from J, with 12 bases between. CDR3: CASSVQDGYTIYF. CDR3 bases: TGTGCCAGCAGTGTGCAAGACGGGTACACCATATATTTT. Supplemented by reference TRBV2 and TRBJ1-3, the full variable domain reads EPEVTQTPSHQVTQMGQEVILRCVPISNHLYFYWYRQILGQKVEFLVSFYNNEISEKSEIFDDQFSVERPDGSNFTLKIRSTKLEDSAMYFCASSVQDGYTIYFGEGSWLTVV.

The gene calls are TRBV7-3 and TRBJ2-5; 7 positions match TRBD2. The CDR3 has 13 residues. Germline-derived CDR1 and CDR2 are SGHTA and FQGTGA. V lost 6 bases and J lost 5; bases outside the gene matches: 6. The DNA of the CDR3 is TGTGCCAGCAGTTCTAAAGCGGGGGAGACCCAGTACTTC. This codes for CASSSKAGETQYF.

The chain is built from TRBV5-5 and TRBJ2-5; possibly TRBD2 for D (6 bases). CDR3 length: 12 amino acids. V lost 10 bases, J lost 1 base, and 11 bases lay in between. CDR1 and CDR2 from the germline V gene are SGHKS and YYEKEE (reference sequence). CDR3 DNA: TGTGCCTGCGGGACGTTCCAAGAGACCCAGTACTTC. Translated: CACGTFQETQYF.

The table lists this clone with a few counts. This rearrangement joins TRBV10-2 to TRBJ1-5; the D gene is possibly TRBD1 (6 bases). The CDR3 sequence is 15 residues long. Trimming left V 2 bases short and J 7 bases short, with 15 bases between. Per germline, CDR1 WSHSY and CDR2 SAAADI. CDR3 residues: CASSETNRAGQPQHF. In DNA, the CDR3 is TGCGCCAGCAGTGAGACAAACAGGGCTGGGCAGCCCCAGCATTTT.

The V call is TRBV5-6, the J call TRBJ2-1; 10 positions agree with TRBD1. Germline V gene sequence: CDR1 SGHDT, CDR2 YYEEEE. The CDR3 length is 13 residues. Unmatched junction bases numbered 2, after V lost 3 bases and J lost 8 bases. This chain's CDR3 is CASSWTGGHEQFF. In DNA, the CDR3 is TGTGCCAGCAGCTGGACAGGGGGGCATGAGCAGTTCTTC.

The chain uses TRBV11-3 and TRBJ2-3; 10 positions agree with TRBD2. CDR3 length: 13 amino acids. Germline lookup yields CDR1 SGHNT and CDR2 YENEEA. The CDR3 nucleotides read TGTGACCTCCTAGCGGGAGATGGGGATACGCAGTATTTT. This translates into CDLLAGDGDTQYF.

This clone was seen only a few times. The CDR3 loop is CASRLRGASYQETQYF. DNA of the CDR3: TGTGCAAGTCGCTTACGGGGGGCCTCTTACCAAGAGACCCAGTACTTC. The chain is built from TRBV12-2 and TRBJ2-5; the table's D call, TRBD2, has no DNA check behind it. TRBV12-2 is classified as a pseudogene. CDR3 length: 16 amino acids.

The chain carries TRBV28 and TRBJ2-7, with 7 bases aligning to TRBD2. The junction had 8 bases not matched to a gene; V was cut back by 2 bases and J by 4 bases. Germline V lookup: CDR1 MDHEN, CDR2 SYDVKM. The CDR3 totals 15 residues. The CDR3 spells CASSLLFGGSYEQYF. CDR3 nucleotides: TGTGCCAGCAGTTTACTATTCGGGGGGTCTTACGAGCAGTACTTC.

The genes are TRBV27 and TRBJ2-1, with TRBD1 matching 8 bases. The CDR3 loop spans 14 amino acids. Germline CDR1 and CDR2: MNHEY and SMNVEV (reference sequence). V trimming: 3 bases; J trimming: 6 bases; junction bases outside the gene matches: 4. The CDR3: CASSFDRGRNEQFF. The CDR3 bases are TGTGCCAGCAGTTTCGACAGGGGACGCAATGAGCAGTTCTTC.

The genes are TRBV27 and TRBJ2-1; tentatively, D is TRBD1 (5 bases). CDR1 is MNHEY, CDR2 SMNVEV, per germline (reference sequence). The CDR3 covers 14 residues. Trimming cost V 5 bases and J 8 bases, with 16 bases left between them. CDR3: CASSRDHRLDEQFF. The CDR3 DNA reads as TGTGCCAGCAGTAGGGATCACAGGCTCGATGAGCAGTTCTTC.

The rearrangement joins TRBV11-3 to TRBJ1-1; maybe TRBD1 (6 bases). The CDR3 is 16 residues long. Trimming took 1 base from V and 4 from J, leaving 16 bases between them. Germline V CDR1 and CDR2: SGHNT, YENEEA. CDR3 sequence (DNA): TGTGCCAGCAGCTTAGGTGTCAGGGGAAAACTCACTGAAGCTTTCTTT. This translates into CASSLGVRGKLTEAFF.

Written as DNA, the CDR3 is TGTGCCACCAGCTCCTCCGCGGGGGGAGGTGGCTACACCTTC. As protein: CATSSSAGGGGYTF. J is TRBJ1-2 and V is TRBV15; TRBD1 might be the D (5 bases). Germline V gives CDR1 LNHNV, CDR2 YYDKDF (reference sequence). Trimming left V 5 bases short and J 7 bases short, with 17 bases between. The CDR3 sequence is 14 residues long. Variable domain in full (rest from reference TRBV15 and TRBJ1-2): DAMVIQNPRYQVTQFGKPVTLSCSQTLNHNVMYWYQQKSSQAPKLLFHYYDKDFNNEADTPDNFQSRRPNTSFCFLDIRSPGLGDTAMYLCATSSSAGGGGYTFGSGTRLTVV.

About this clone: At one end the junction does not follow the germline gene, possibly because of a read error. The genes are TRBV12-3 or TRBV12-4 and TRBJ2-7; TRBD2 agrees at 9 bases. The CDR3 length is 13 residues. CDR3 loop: CASRLAGESEQYF. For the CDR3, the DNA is TGTGCCAGCAGGTTAGCGGGAGAGAGCGAGCAGTACTTC.

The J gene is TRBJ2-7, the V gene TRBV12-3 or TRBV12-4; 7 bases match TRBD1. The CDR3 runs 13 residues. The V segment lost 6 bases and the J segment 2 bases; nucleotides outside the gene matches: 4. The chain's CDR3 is CASRITGAYEQYF. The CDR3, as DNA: TGTGCCAGCAGAATCACAGGGGCCTACGAGCAGTACTTC.

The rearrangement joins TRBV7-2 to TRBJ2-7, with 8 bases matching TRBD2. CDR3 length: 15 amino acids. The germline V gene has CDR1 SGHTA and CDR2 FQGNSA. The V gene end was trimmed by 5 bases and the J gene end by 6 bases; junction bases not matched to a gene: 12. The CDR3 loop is CASSAEPAGAAEQYF. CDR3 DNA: TGTGCCAGCAGCGCCGAACCAGCGGGAGCGGCCGAGCAGTACTTC. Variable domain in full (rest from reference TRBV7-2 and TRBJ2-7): GAGVSQSPSNKVTEKGKDVELRCDPISGHTALYWYRQSLGQGLEFLIYFQGNSAPDKSGLPSDRFSAERTGGSVSTLTIQRTQQEDSAVYLCASSAEPAGAAEQYFGPGTRLTVT.

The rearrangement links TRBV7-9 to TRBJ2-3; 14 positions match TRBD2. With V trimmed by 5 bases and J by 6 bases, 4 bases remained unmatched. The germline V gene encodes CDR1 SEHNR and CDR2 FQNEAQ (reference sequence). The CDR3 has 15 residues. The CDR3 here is CASSRTSGGSDTQYF. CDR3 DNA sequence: TGTGCCAGCAGCCGGACTAGCGGGGGGTCGGATACGCAGTATTTT.

The CDR3 region has the DNA TGTGCCAGCCGGGGGGGGGCCTACGAGCAGTACTTC. This gives the protein CASRGGAYEQYF. The chain links TRBV6-5 to TRBJ2-7, with 8 bases that match TRBD2. The CDR3 loop spans 12 amino acids. After removal of 8 bases from V and 2 bases from J, the junction contained 2 bases not matched to a gene. Germline V gives CDR1 MNHEY, CDR2 SVGAGI.

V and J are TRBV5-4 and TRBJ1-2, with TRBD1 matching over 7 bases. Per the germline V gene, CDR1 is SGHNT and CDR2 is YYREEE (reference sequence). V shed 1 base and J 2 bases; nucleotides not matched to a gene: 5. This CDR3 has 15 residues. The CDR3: CASSLPGQENYGYTF. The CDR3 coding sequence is TGTGCCAGCAGCTTGCCAGGACAGGAAAACTATGGCTACACCTTC.

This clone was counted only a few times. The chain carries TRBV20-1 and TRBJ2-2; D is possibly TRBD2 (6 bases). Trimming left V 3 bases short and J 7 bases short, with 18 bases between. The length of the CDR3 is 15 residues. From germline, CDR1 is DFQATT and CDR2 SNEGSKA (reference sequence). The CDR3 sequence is CSASPPATRGGELFF. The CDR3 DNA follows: TGCAGTGCTAGTCCCCCGGCGACTAGGGGCGGGGAGCTGTTTTTT.